This T cell receptor beta chain appears in the sequencing data of a study of blood T cell repertoires in COVID-19. Germline lookup yields CDR1 MNHEY and CDR2 SVGAGI. The CDR3 is 14 amino acids. Germline trimming cut 1 base from V and 7 bases from J; bases unmatched to any gene: 4. Clones were read by immunoSEQ multiplex PCR, and TCRdb kept only the in-frame ones, dropping some. The table includes about 140,000 clones, under 85% detected once. Sequencing input: peripheral blood. The clonotype originates from a woman of 80 years or more in a cohort sampled during active or convalescent COVID-19. The rearrangement links TRBV6-5 to TRBJ1-2; 9 bases are a match to TRBD1. This CDR3 reads CASSYFGTGLGYTF. DNA of the CDR3: TGTGCCAGCAGTTACTTTGGGACAGGGCTTGGCTACACCTTC.